The 22 T cell receptor beta chains below come from one sample, sequenced in a study of blood T cell repertoires in COVID-19. TCRdb's table, derived via immunoSEQ multiplex PCR, lists solely in-frame clones and lacks some. This sample has roughly 75,000 clones, with about four fifths found just once. Input material: peripheral blood. These receptors were obtained from a man aged 65 to 85 with acute or convalescent COVID-19.

The V call is TRBV30, the J call TRBJ1-3; D gene unclear. The length of the CDR3 is 11 residues. Germline CDR1 reads GTSNPN; CDR2 reads SVGIG (reference sequence). With 2 bases removed from V and 4 bases from J, the gap between germline ends came to 3 bases. In nucleotides, the CDR3 is TGTGCCTGGAGTCCAGGAAACACCATATATTTT. Translated: CAWSPGNTIYF.

CDR3 DNA: TGCGCCAGCAGCTTATCAGGGGCTAGCGGTCACAATGAGCAGTTCTTC. This translates into CASSLSGASGHNEQFF. This chain connects TRBV5-1 to TRBJ2-1; D perhaps matches TRBD2 (7 bases). This CDR3 contains 16 residues. Trimming removed 2 bases from V and 5 bases from J, with 17 bases in between. CDR1 and CDR2 from the germline V gene are SGHRS and YFSETQ. Filled out from reference TRBV5-1 and TRBJ2-1, the complete variable domain reads KAGVTQTPRYLIKTRGQQVTLSCSPISGHRSVSWYQQTPGQGLQFLFEYFSETQRNKGNFPGRFSGRQFSNSRSEMNVSTLELGDSALYLCASSLSGASGHNEQFFGPGTRLTVL.

The chain recombines TRBV4-3 with TRBJ1-4; D is perhaps TRBD1 (6 bases). V lost 6 bases, J lost 8 bases, and 19 bases lay in between. This CDR3 is 15 amino acids long. CDR1 and CDR2 from the germline V gene are LGHNA and YSLEER. The CDR3 reads CASSVYGGDEEKLFF. CDR3 bases: TGCGCCAGCAGTGTATATGGGGGCGACGAGGAAAAACTGTTTTTT.

This chain joins TRBV15 and TRBJ2-3; D is possibly TRBD2 (5 bases). CDR3 length equals 14 residues. V was trimmed by 3 bases and J by 6 bases, leaving 13 bases between them. In germline, CDR1 is LNHNV, CDR2 YYDKDF (reference sequence). CDR3 residues: CATSRDAWRDTQYF. The CDR3 DNA sequence: TGTGCCACCAGCAGGGATGCCTGGAGGGATACGCAGTATTTT.

The rearrangement links TRBV5-1 to TRBJ2-7, with TRBD1 as a possible D gene (6 bases). In germline, CDR1 is SGHRS, CDR2 YFSETQ. Trimming pared 0 bases from V and 5 bases from J, leaving 15 bases between. The CDR3 runs 15 residues. CDR3 nucleotides: TGCGCCAGCAGCTTGGCCCAGGGGTCCAAAGACGAGCAGTACTTC. This codes for CASSLAQGSKDEQYF. Looking up the rest from reference TRBV5-1 and TRBJ2-7 gives the full variable domain: KAGVTQTPRYLIKTRGQQVTLSCSPISGHRSVSWYQQTPGQGLQFLFEYFSETQRNKGNFPGRFSGRQFSNSRSEMNVSTLELGDSALYLCASSLAQGSKDEQYFGPGTRLTVT.

The rearrangement links TRBV6-5 to TRBJ2-3; D perhaps matches TRBD1 (5 bases). The V end was cut by 2 bases, the J end by 4 bases, with 10 bases between. Germline-derived CDR1 and CDR2 are MNHEY and SVGAGI. The CDR3 sequence is 14 residues long. The CDR3 DNA sequence: TGTGCCAGCAGTTACGTCCAGGGTGCAGATACGCAGTATTTT. Its protein is CASSYVQGADTQYF.

The rearrangement uses TRBV29-1 and TRBJ2-1; 7 bases match TRBD1. The CDR3 is 12 amino acids. Germline V CDR1 and CDR2: SQVTM, ANQGSEA. Trimming cost V 3 bases and J 7 bases; bases outside gene matches: 3. CDR3 amino acids: CSVDQGDNEQFF. Written as DNA, the CDR3 is TGCAGCGTTGACCAGGGGGATAATGAGCAGTTCTTC.

This clone was recorded once. This chain connects TRBV2 to TRBJ2-7; 7 nucleotides align to TRBD1. The CDR3 length is 13 residues. Germline V gene sequence: CDR1 SNHLY, CDR2 FYNNEI. The V and J ends lost 4 bases and 4 bases, in that order; junction bases with no gene match: 4. The DNA of the CDR3 is TGTGCCAGCAGTGGACAGGGTCTGTACGAGCAGTACTTC. Its translation is CASSGQGLYEQYF.

V gene TRBV28 combines with J gene TRBJ1-1; D gene uncertain. Germline loops: CDR1 MDHEN, CDR2 SYDVKM. With 8 bases removed from V and 3 bases from J, the gap between germline ends came to 13 bases. This CDR3 comprises 13 residues. This CDR3 is CASLLAGDTEAFF. In DNA form, the CDR3 reads TGTGCCAGCCTTTTGGCGGGCGACACTGAAGCTTTCTTT.

V and J are TRBV2 and TRBJ1-2; D gene ambiguous. The CDR3 is 14 residues long. CDR1 is SNHLY and CDR2 is FYNNEI in the germline V gene. Trimming stripped 2 bases from V and 2 bases from J, with 9 bases between. CDR3 sequence reads: CASSENGLNYGYTF. CDR3 DNA: TGTGCCAGCAGTGAAAACGGGTTGAACTATGGCTACACCTTC.

This clone was recorded only once. The chain combines TRBV6-5 with TRBJ1-2; 10 bases align to TRBD1. CDR3 length equals 16 residues. The germline gives CDR1 MNHEY, CDR2 SVGAGI. The J segment lost 4 bases and the V segment lost 4 bases, leaving 9 bases of the junction unmatched. CDR3 coding DNA: TGTGCCAGCAGTTCCCGGACAGGGGGAGGGAGCTATGGCTACACCTTC. This translates into CASSSRTGGGSYGYTF.

This clone was seen a few times. This chain links TRBV4-1 with TRBJ1-2; perhaps TRBD1 as D (6 bases). The germline CDR1 and CDR2 sequences are MGHRA and YSYEKL. This CDR3 comprises 13 residues. V was pared by 4 bases and J by 10 bases, with 16 bases between. CDR3 DNA: TGCGCCAGCAGCCCCCGGACGGACAGTGACTACACCTTC. It translates to CASSPRTDSDYTF.

V gene TRBV5-1 combines with J gene TRBJ2-3; the match to TRBD2 covers 8 bases. The CDR3 consists of 15 residues. Germline V CDR1 and CDR2: SGHRS, YFSETQ. J lost 1 base, V lost 5 bases, and 6 bases had no gene match. DNA of the CDR3: TGCGCCAGCAGACCCGTGCGGGGGGGCACAGATACGCAGTATTTT. It codes for CASRPVRGGTDTQYF.

This clone was counted a few times. The CDR3 DNA follows: TGCGCCAGCAGCCAAGCCGGGACAGGGGGGTATACTGAAGCTTTCTTT. Its translation: CASSQAGTGGYTEAFF. V and J are TRBV4-1 and TRBJ1-1; 11 bases line up with TRBD1. Unmatched junction bases numbered 6, after V lost 1 base and J lost 5 bases. Looked up from germline, CDR1 is MGHRA and CDR2 is YSYEKL. The CDR3 is 16 amino acids.

This clone came up a few times. This rearrangement joins TRBV19 to TRBJ1-3; D gene ambiguous. Germline assignment: CDR1 LNHDA and CDR2 SQIVND (reference sequence). CDR3 length equals 13 residues. The V end was cut by 3 bases, the J end by 2 bases, with 5 bases between. As DNA, the CDR3 is TGTGCCAGTAGTATCAGGCCTGGAAACACCATATATTTT. This sequence encodes CASSIRPGNTIYF.

V gene TRBV12-3 or TRBV12-4 combines with J gene TRBJ1-3; D uncertain. V was shortened by 3 bases and J by 0 bases, with 3 bases between the two germline ends. There are 13 residues in the CDR3. The CDR3 loop is CASSFSSGNTIYF. As DNA, the CDR3 is TGTGCCAGCAGTTTCAGCTCTGGAAACACCATATATTTT.

This clone has a handful of counts. The chain is built from TRBV19 and TRBJ1-1; 7 bases map to TRBD1. The CDR3 length is 15 residues. Germline V gene sequence: CDR1 LNHDA, CDR2 SQIVND (reference sequence). Trimming at V came to 6 bases and at J to 1 base, leaving 8 bases not matched to a gene. The CDR3 sequence is CASSVTGAENTEAFF. CDR3 coding DNA: TGTGCCAGTAGCGTCACAGGGGCGGAGAACACTGAAGCTTTCTTT.

This chain uses TRBV18 with TRBJ2-3; TRBD2 aligns across 10 bases. Germline CDR1 is KGHSH and CDR2 is LQKENI. Unmatched junction bases numbered 7, after V lost 2 bases and J lost 2 bases. The CDR3 loop spans 17 amino acids. Here the CDR3 reads CASSPTPGLAATDTQYF. The CDR3 DNA reads TGTGCCAGCTCACCAACCCCCGGACTAGCGGCCACAGATACGCAGTATTTT. Based on the CDR3 plus reference TRBV18 and TRBJ2-3, the full variable domain is NAGVMQNPRHLVRRRGQEARLRCSPMKGHSHVYWYRQLPEEGLKFMVYLQKENIIDESGMPKERFSAEFPKEGPSILRIQQVVRGDSAAYFCASSPTPGLAATDTQYFGPGTRLTVL.

The J gene is TRBJ1-2, the V gene TRBV6-6; D might be TRBD1 (5 bases). Germline CDR1 and CDR2: MNHNY and SVGAGI (reference sequence). The CDR3 totals 13 residues. The V and J ends lost 6 bases and 2 bases respectively, with 10 bases between them. CDR3 in DNA: TGTGCCAGCAGCCTACAGGACAACTATGGCTACACCTTC. It specifies CASSLQDNYGYTF.

The CDR3 sequence: CASSYRDRFYGYTF. Written as DNA, the CDR3 is TGTGCCAGCAGTTACAGAGACAGATTCTATGGCTACACCTTC. The chain combines TRBV6-2 or TRBV6-3 with TRBJ1-2, with D possibly matching TRBD1 (5 bases). V lost 2 bases and J 4 bases, leaving 11 bases between the germline ends. This CDR3 region has 14 residues. The germline V gene has CDR1 MNHEY and CDR2 SVGEGT.

The rearrangement links TRBV9 to TRBJ1-1; TRBD1 matches 7 bases. CDR1 is SGDLS and CDR2 is YYNGEE in the germline V gene. This CDR3 has 15 residues. The V and J ends lost 0 bases and 3 bases, in that order; junction bases with no gene match: 5. The CDR3 bases are TGTGCCAGCAGCGTAGCTACAGGGGTGGACACTGAAGCTTTCTTT. This encodes CASSVATGVDTEAFF.

The CDR3 region is CASREEVPVTSGRASPDTQYF. The CDR3, as DNA: TGCGCCAGCAGGGAAGAAGTTCCGGTGACTAGCGGGAGGGCGAGCCCAGATACGCAGTATTTT. The gene calls are TRBV23-1 and TRBJ2-3; TRBD2 matches 14 bases. TRBV23-1 is placed among ORFs of uncertain function. V was clipped by 6 bases and J by 4 bases; unmatched bases: 21. The CDR3 loop spans 21 amino acids.